The sequence of this T cell receptor beta chain was determined in a study of cytomegalovirus exposure and HLA in healthy donors. Donors came from a validation cohort of over a hundred subjects, distinct from the first 666-subject cohort. Findings of the study overall: In vitro testing confirmed a few CMV-associated chains as specific for CMV antigens. The listing of roughly 160 TCR beta chains classed them as cytomegalovirus-associated. Reports described diagnosis of cytomegalovirus status by the classifier as highly specific and sensitive.

This clone was seen a few times. The antigen remains undetermined. The data were produced by immunoSEQ multiplex PCR, yet TCRdb's version contains in-frame clones alone and is incomplete. Here the sample spans under 150,000 clones, roughly 90% being singletons. The V gene's germline CDR1 is MNHEY and CDR2 SMNVEV (reference sequence). The CDR3 length is 16 residues. Trimming removed 6 bases at V and 9 bases at J, with 21 bases between. The material sequenced was PBMCs. V and J are TRBV27 and TRBJ1-6, with D perhaps matching TRBD1 (6 bases). The sequence was collected from a woman between 18 and 29 years old in good health and CMV-seropositive. The CDR3, as DNA: TGTGCCAGCAGGGGAGGGGGTATGGGGAGCGGTTCACCCCTCCACTTT. This codes for CASRGGGMGSGSPLHF.